Sequencing of this T cell receptor beta chain was carried out in a study of human T cells and chemical hapten exposure. At the level of the study: Patients got weekly scalp diphenylcyclopropenone doses over the approximately 24-week study.

In the study's own analysis: Sample TCR totals centred on a median of around 95,000, ranging about 20,000 to 700,000. TCRdb itself ran the RACE reads through MiXCR, one entry per CDR3 protein. These V and J calls originate from TCRdb's pipeline instead of the authors' own analysis. The sample lists over 85,000 distinct CDR3 sequences; 9.3% were seen once. Germline assignment: CDR1 MNHEY and CDR2 SVGEGT. The V segment lost 0 bases and the J segment 2 bases; nucleotides outside the gene matches: 16. The CDR3 spans 21 residues. Time point noted: patch test 2, 6 weeks after DPC sensitization. Treatment given: therapeutic diphenylcyclopropenone sensitization with weekly scalp DPC.

The starting material was whole blood, obtained in connection with sensitization to the hapten diphenylcyclopropenone (DPC). V usage is TRBV6-2 or TRBV6-3 and J usage is TRBJ2-3; 11 positions match TRBD2. The TCR was taken from a woman aged 40 to 49 with alopecia areata. Some clones in this sample may be carry-over from other donors' samples. DNA for the CDR3: TGTGCCAGCAGTTACTCTCCTACTAGCGGGAGTCAGCGATTGACCACAGATACGCAGTATTTT. Amino acids: CASSYSPTSGSQRLTTDTQYF.